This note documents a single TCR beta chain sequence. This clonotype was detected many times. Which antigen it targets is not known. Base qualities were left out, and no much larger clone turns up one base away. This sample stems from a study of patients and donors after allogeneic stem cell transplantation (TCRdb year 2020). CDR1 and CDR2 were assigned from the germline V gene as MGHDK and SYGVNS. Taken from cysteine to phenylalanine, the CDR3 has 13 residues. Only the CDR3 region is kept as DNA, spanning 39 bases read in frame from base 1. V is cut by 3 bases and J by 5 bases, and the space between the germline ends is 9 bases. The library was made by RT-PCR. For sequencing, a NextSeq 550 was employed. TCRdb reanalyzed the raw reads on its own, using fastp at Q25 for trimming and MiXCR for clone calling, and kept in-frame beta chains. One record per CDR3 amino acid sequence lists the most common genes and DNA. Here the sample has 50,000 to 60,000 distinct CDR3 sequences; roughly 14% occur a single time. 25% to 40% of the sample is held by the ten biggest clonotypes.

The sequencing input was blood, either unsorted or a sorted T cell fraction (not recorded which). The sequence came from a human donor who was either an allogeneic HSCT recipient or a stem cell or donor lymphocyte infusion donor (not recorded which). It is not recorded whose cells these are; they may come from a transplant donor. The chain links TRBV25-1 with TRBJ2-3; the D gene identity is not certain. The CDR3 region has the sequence CASSDRSVDTQYF. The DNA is TGTGCCAGCAGTGACCGTTCTGTAGATACGCAGTATTTT.